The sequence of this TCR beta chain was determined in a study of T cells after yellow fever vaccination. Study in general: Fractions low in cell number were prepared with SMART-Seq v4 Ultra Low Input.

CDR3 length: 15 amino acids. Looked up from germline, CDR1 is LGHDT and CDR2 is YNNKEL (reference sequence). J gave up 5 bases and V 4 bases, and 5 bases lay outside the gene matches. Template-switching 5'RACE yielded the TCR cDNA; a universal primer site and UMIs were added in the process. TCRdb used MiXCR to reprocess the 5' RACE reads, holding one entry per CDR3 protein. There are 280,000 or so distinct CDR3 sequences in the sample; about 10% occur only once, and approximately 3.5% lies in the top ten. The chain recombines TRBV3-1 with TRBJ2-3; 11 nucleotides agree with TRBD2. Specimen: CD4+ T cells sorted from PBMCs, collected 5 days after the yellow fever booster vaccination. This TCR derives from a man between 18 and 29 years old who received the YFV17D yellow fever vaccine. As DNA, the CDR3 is TGTGCCAGCAGCCCGTTAGCGGGGGGGGGAGATACGCAGTATTTT. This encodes CASSPLAGGGDTQYF.